This T cell receptor (beta chain) derives from a study of blood T cells in healthy people across ages. The authors ran a second PCR of roughly 6 to 12 cycles using a sample-barcoded 5' primer and a J-beta primer mix. Each CDR3 protein gets one entry after TCRdb re-called the 5' RACE reads with MiXCR. The sample carries around 870,000 distinct CDR3 sequences, under 35% recorded once. The germline gives CDR1 SGHTA, CDR2 FQGNSA. The CDR3 is 13 amino acids. The germline V and J ends were trimmed by 8 bases and 3 bases, with 13 bases remaining between them. The chain joins TRBV7-2 to TRBJ1-1, with D tentatively TRBD1 (5 bases). The TCR sequence derives from an elderly woman in good health. Input material: blood. In DNA form, the CDR3 reads TGTGCCAGCGGCCGGGACGCTGACACTGAAGCTTTCTTT. As protein: CASGRDADTEAFF.